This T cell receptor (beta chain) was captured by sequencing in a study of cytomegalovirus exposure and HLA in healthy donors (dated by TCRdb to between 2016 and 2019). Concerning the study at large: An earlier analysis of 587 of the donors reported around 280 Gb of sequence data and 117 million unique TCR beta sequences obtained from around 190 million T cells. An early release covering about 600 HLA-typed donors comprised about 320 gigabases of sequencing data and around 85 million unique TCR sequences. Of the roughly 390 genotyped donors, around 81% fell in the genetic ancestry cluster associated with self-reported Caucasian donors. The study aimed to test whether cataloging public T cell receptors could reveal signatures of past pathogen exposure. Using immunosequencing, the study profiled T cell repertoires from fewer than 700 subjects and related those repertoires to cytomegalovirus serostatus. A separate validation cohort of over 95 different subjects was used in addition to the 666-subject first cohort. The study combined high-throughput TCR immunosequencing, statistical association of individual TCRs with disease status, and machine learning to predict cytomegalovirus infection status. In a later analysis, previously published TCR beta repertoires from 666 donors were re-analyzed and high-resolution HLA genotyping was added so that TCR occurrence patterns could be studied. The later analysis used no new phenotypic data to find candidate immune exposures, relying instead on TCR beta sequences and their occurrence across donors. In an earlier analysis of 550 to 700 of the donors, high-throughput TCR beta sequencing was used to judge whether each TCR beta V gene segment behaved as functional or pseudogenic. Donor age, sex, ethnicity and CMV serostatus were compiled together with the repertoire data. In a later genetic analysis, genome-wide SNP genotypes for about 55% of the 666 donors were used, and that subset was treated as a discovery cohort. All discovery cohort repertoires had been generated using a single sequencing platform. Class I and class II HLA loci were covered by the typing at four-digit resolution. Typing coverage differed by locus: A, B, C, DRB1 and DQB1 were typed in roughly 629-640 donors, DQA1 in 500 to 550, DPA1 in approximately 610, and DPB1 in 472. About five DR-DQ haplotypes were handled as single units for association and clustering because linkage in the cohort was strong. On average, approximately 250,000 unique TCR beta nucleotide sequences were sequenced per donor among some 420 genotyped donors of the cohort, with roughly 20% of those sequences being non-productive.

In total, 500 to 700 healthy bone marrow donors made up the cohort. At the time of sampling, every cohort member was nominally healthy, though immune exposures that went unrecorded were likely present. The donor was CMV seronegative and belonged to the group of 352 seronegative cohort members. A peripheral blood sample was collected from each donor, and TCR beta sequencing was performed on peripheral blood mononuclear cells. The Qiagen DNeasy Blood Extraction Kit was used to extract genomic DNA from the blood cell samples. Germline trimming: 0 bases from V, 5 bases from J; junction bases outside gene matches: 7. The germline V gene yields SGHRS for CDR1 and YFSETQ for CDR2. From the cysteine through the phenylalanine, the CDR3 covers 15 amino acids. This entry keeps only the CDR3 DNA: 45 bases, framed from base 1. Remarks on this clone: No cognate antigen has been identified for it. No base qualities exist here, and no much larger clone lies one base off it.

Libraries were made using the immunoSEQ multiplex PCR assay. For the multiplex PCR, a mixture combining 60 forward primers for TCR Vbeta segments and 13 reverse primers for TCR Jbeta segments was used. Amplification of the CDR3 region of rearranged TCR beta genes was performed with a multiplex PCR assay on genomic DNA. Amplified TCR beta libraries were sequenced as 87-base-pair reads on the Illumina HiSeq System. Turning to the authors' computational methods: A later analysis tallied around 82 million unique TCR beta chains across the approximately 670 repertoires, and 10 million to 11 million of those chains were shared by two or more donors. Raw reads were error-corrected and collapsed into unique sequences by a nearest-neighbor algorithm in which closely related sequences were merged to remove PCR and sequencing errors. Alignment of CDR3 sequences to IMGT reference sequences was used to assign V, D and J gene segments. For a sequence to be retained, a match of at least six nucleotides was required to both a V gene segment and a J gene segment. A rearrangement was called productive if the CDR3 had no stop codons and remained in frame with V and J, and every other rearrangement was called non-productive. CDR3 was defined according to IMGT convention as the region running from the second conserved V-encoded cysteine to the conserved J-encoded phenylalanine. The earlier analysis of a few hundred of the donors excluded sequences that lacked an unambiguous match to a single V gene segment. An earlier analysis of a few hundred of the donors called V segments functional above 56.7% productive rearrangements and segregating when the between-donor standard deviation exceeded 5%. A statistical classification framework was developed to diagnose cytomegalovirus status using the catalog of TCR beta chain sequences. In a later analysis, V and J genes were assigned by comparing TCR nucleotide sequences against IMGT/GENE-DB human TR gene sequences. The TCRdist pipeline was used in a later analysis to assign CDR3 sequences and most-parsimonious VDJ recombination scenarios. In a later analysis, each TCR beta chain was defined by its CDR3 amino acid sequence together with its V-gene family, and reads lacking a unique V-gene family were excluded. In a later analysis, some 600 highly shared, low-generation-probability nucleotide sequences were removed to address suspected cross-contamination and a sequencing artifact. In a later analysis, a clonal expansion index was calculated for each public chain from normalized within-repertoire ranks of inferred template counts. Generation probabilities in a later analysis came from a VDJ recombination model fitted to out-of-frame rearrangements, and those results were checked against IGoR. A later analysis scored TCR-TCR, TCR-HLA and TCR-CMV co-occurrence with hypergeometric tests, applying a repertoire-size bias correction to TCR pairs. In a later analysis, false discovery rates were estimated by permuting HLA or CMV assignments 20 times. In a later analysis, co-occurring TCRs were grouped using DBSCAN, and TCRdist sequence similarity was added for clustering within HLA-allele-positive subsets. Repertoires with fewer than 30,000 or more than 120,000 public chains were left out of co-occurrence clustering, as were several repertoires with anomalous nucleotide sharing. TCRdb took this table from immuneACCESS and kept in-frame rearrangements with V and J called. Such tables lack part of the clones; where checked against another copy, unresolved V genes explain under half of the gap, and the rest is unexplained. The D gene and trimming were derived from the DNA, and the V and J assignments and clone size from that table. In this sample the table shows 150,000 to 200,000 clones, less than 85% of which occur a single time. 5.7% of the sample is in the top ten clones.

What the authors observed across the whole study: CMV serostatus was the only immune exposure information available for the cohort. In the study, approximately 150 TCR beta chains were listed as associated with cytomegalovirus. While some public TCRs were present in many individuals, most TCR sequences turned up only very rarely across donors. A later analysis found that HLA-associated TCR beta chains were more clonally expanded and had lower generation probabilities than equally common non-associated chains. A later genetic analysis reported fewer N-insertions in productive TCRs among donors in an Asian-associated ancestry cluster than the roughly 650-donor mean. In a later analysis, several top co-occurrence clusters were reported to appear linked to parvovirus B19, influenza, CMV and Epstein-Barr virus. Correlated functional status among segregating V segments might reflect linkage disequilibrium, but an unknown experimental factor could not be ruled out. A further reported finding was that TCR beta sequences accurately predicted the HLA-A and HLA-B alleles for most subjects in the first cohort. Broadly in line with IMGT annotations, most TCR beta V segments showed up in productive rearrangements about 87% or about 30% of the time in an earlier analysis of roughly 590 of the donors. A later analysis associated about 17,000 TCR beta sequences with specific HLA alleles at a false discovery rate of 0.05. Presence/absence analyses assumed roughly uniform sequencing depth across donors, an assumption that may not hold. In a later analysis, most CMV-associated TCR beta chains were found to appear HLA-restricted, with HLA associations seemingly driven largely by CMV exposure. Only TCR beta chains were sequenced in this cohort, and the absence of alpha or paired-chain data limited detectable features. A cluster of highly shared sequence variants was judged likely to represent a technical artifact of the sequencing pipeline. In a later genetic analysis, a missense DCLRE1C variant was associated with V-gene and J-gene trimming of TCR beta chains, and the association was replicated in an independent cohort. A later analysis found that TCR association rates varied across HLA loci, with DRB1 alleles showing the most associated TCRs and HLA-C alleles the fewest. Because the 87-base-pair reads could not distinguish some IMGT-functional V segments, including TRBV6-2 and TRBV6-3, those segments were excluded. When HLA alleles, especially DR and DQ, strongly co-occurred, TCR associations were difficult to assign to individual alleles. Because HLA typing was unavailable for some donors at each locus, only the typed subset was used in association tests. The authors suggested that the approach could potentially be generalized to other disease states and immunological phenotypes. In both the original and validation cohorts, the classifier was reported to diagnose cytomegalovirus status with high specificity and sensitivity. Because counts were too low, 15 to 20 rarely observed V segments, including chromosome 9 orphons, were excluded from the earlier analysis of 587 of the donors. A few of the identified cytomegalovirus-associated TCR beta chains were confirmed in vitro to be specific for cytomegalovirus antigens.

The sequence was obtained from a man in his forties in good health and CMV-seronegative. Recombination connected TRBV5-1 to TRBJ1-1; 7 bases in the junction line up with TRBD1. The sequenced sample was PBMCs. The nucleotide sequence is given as TGCGCCAGCAGCTTGGTCGCAGGGGGAAGTACTGAAGCTTTCTTT. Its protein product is CASSLVAGGSTEAFF.